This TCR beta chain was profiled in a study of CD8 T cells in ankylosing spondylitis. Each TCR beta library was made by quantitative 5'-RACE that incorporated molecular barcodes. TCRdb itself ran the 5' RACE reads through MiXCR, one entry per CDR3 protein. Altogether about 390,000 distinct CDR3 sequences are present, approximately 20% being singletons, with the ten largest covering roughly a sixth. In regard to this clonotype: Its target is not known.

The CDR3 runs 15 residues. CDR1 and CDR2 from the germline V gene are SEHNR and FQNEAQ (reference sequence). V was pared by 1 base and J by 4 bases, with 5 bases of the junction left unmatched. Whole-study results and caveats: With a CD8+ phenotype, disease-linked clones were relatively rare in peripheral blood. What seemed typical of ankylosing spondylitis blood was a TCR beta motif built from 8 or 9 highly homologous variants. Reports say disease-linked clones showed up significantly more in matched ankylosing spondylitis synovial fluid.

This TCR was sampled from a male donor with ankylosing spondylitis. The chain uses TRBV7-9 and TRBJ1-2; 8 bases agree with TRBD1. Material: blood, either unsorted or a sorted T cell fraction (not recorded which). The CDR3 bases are TGTGCCAGCAGCTTAGTAGGGGACAGGACCTATGGCTACACCTTC. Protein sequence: CASSLVGDRTYGYTF.